These 17 T cell receptor beta chains share one sample of origin, sequenced in a study of CD8 T cells in ankylosing spondylitis (dated by TCRdb to about 2017). For these receptors, no antigen is known. The library was produced with 5' RACE. The run used an Illumina HiSeq 2500. The public reads were reanalyzed by TCRdb: fastp trimming at Q25, MiXCR alignment, in-frame beta chains only. Each CDR3 protein appears once, grouped with its most common genes and DNA. The sample data list hundreds of thousands of distinct CDR3 sequences, and about 15% of these were observed just once. Together, the top ten hold approximately 1% of the sample. What the research found in general, with its limitations: Blood from ankylosing spondylitis patients appeared to be characterized by a TCR beta motif made up of several highly homologous amino acid variants.

Sequencing input: blood, either unsorted or a sorted T cell fraction (not recorded which). The receptor source for this set is a male donor with ankylosing spondylitis.

This clonotype was counted at least ten times. The rearrangement joins TRBV27 to TRBJ2-1, with 8 bases aligning to TRBD2. The CDR3 is made up of 17 amino acids. Germline V gene sequence: CDR1 MNHEY, CDR2 SMNVEV (reference sequence). V shed 4 bases, J shed 4 bases, and the junction held 12 bases outside the gene matches. CDR3 sequence (DNA): TGTGCCAGCAGTTCCCTGGGACTAGGCCCTGGGTACAATGAGCAGTTCTTC. Its translation: CASSSLGLGPGYNEQFF.

A few counts support this clonotype. The chain employs TRBV20-1 and TRBJ2-5; D uncertain. CDR1 and CDR2 (germline): DFQATT, SNEGSKA (reference sequence). The V end lost 6 bases, the J end lost 1 base, and 6 bases lay between the germline ends. The CDR3 is made up of 11 amino acids. As DNA, the CDR3 is TGCAGTGCCGGACCCCAAGAGACCCAGTACTTC. This translates into CSAGPQETQYF.

V gene TRBV7-9 combines with J gene TRBJ1-6, with TRBD1 matching over 8 bases. Per the germline V gene, CDR1 is SEHNR and CDR2 is FQNEAQ (reference sequence). CDR3 length: 15 amino acids. Unmatched junction bases numbered 5, after V lost 5 bases and J lost 5 bases. CDR3 in DNA: TGTGCCAGCAGCACCGGACAGGGAAATAATTCACCCCTCCACTTT. This translates into CASSTGQGNNSPLHF.

As to this clonotype: One junction end disagrees with the germline gene, perhaps due to a read error. The chain is built from TRBV6-1 and TRBJ2-1, with D unclear. This CDR3 comprises 11 residues. Looked up from germline, CDR1 is MNHNS and CDR2 is SASEGT. The CDR3 spells CASSEALRFNF. In DNA form, the CDR3 reads TGTGCCAGCAGTGAAGCGCTCCGGTTTAATTTC.

This clonotype was counted between two and nine times. The V gene is TRBV7-2, the J gene TRBJ1-1, with D hard to call. This CDR3 is 16 amino acids long. The germline CDR1 and CDR2 sequences are SGHTA and FQGNSA. Trimming cost V 5 bases and J 1 base, with 17 bases left between them. For the CDR3, the DNA is TGTGCCAGCAGCCCTCGGACGCTGCATCCGAACACTGAAGCTTTCTTT. Translation: CASSPRTLHPNTEAFF.

In its sample, this clonotype was seen a few times. This chain connects TRBV28 to TRBJ2-3, with 8 bases identical to TRBD1. The germline CDR1 and CDR2 sequences are MDHEN and SYDVKM. The V and J ends lost 0 bases and 3 bases, in that order; junction bases with no gene match: 5. The CDR3 is 16 amino acids. In DNA, the CDR3 is TGTGCCAGCAGTTTATGGGGACAGGAACCAACAGATACGCAGTATTTT. This translates into CASSLWGQEPTDTQYF.

The V gene is TRBV7-2, the J gene TRBJ2-7; D tentatively fits TRBD1 or TRBD2 (5 bases each). Per germline, CDR1 SGHTA and CDR2 FQGNSA. Trimming took off 7 bases at V and 0 bases at J, with 13 bases between the two ends. The CDR3 totals 14 residues. CDR3 bases: TGTGCCAGCACCACGTCGAGGGGCTCCTACGAGCAGTACTTC. Translating it yields CASTTSRGSYEQYF.

This clonotype was observed a handful of times. The chain is built from TRBV4-1 and TRBJ2-5; 8 bases fit TRBD2. CDR3 length equals 14 residues. CDR1 is MGHRA and CDR2 is YSYEKL in the germline V gene. J gave up 5 bases and V 4 bases, and 6 bases lay outside the gene matches. Written as DNA, the CDR3 is TGCGCCAGCAGCCTGCCGGGGGGGGACGAGACCCAGTACTTC. Translated, it gives CASSLPGGDETQYF.

The chain carries TRBV12-3 or TRBV12-4 and TRBJ2-5; D may be TRBD1 or TRBD2 (7 bases each). The ends were cut back, 6 bases at V and 5 bases at J, with 16 bases in the middle. The CDR3 extends over 14 amino acids. CDR3 DNA sequence: TGTGCCAGCAGCTCAGGGGGGGTTCGCGAGACCCAGTACTTC. This codes for CASSSGGVRETQYF.

This clonotype was counted at least ten times. This chain connects TRBV5-1 to TRBJ2-2, with 7 bases that match TRBD1. Germline V gene lookup returns CDR1 SGHRS and CDR2 YFSETQ. V gave up 4 bases and J gave up 2 bases; unmatched junction bases: 2. CDR3 length: 14 amino acids. CDR3 residues: CASSRDRNTGELFF. DNA of the CDR3: TGCGCCAGCAGCCGGGACAGAAACACCGGGGAGCTGTTTTTT. The variable domain in full, completed from reference TRBV5-1 and TRBJ2-2, reads KAGVTQTPRYLIKTRGQQVTLSCSPISGHRSVSWYQQTPGQGLQFLFEYFSETQRNKGNFPGRFSGRQFSNSRSEMNVSTLELGDSALYLCASSRDRNTGELFFGEGSRLTVL.

V gene TRBV20-1 combines with J gene TRBJ2-2, with TRBD1 matching 11 bases. Losses at the gene ends were 4 bases for V and 4 bases for J; bases not matched to a gene: 2. The CDR3 is 14 residues long. In germline, CDR1 is DFQATT, CDR2 SNEGSKA (reference sequence). In DNA, the CDR3 is TGCAGTGCTATAGGGACAGGGGGCACCGGGGAGCTGTTTTTT. Protein: CSAIGTGGTGELFF.

CDR3 loop: CASSQATSGLYNEQFF. The CDR3 DNA follows: TGCGCCAGCAGCCAAGCAACTAGCGGGTTGTACAATGAGCAGTTCTTC. This chain links TRBV4-1 with TRBJ2-1, with 9 nucleotides matching TRBD2. The trim removed 1 base at V and 4 bases at J, leaving 5 bases unmatched. The CDR3 has 16 residues. The germline gives CDR1 MGHRA, CDR2 YSYEKL.

The genes are TRBV20-1 and TRBJ2-1; TRBD1 aligns across 11 bases. After removal of 5 bases from V and 2 bases from J, the junction contained 5 bases not matched to a gene. The germline gives CDR1 DFQATT, CDR2 SNEGSKA (reference sequence). The CDR3 has 15 amino acids. The CDR3 here is CSAGGQGGPYNEQFF. The DNA of the CDR3 is TGCAGTGCTGGGGGACAGGGGGGGCCCTACAATGAGCAGTTCTTC.

The chain recombines TRBV10-3 with TRBJ2-7; 12 nucleotides line up with TRBD2. Unmatched junction bases numbered 4, after V lost 0 bases and J lost 1 base. The germline CDR1 and CDR2 sequences are ENHRY and SYGVKD. The CDR3 has 17 amino acids. CDR3 residues: CAISESSLAGGSYEQYF. CDR3 DNA sequence: TGTGCCATCAGTGAGTCCTCCCTAGCGGGGGGGTCCTACGAGCAGTACTTC.

This chain connects TRBV2 to TRBJ2-7, with D possibly called TRBD1 or TRBD2 (6 bases each). V dropped 5 bases and J dropped 4 bases, with 18 bases sitting between them. The length of the CDR3 is 15 residues. The germline CDR1 and CDR2 sequences are SNHLY and FYNNEI. In DNA form, the CDR3 reads TGTGCCAGCAGTCTAGCAGGCCGGGGGCCTTACGAGCAGTACTTC. Translation gives CASSLAGRGPYEQYF.

This clonotype was recorded many times. The chain recombines TRBV12-3 or TRBV12-4 with TRBJ1-5, with TRBD1 matching 9 bases. This CDR3 region has 15 residues. J lost 4 bases, V lost 6 bases, and 7 bases had no gene match. CDR3 in amino acids: CASSPGQGRNQPQHF. The CDR3 nucleotides read TGTGCCAGCAGCCCAGGACAGGGGAGGAATCAGCCCCAGCATTTT.

This clonotype was counted only a few times. The J gene is TRBJ1-2, the V gene TRBV20-1; D is undetermined. The CDR3 length is 14 residues. Germline V gene data show CDR1 as DFQATT and CDR2 as SNEGSKA (reference sequence). The V gene lost 4 bases and the J gene lost 3 bases, with 15 bases spanning the gap. CDR3 residues: CSAKFKSTDYGYTF. As DNA, the CDR3 is TGCAGTGCTAAATTTAAGTCTACCGACTATGGCTACACCTTC.